The rows below give T cell receptor beta chains drawn from one sample of a study of blood T cell repertoires in COVID-19. Profiling relied on immunoSEQ multiplex PCR, and the TCRdb table lists in-frame clones only, not all of them. The data contain about 160,000 clones, just under 90% of them singletons. The sample taken for sequencing was peripheral blood. These TCRs come from a woman in her 70s with COVID-19, enrolled during active disease. Each CDR3 is given with its conserved first and last residue.

cdr3_length	v_call	j_call	cdr3_aa
12	TRBV7-3	TRBJ2-1	CASSSPYNEQFF
16	TRBV18	TRBJ2-2	CASSRQGAPNTGELFF
15	TRBV28	TRBJ1-5	CASSRQGNSNQPQHF
13	TRBV3-1/TRBV3-2	TRBJ1-2	CASRRQGSNGYTF
14	TRBV28	TRBJ2-5	CASSPGELKETQYF
18	TRBV28	TRBJ2-3	CASSLAYPGLAGADTQYF
18	TRBV7-3	TRBJ2-7	CASSLGASGGPGIYEQYF
16	TRBV5-4	TRBJ2-6	CASSSWGGSGANVLTF
14	TRBV10-3	TRBJ2-7	CAISGTIREYEQYF
17	TRBV2	TRBJ2-3	CASSEGNRDRSTDTQYF
13	TRBV28	TRBJ1-5	CASMTELNQPQHF
13	TRBV27	TRBJ1-2	CASSFRQNYGYTF
16	TRBV6-1	TRBJ1-1	CASSEAPRQGATEAFF
16	TRBV5-1	TRBJ2-2	CASSLNLLGNTGELFF
15	TRBV6-1	TRBJ1-4	CASSETGGENEKLFF
11	TRBV3-1/TRBV3-2	TRBJ2-3	CASSQGGARYF
16	TRBV7-3	TRBJ2-3	CASSLGIAGAADTQYF
16	TRBV19	TRBJ1-5	CASSLDSRYSNQPQHF
13	TRBV28	TRBJ1-2	CASRKTVHYGYTF
14	TRBV7-9	TRBJ2-7	CASSPLGSSYEQYF
13	TRBV5-1	TRBJ2-7	CASSSGVSYEQYF
14	TRBV2	TRBJ1-5	CASSETRGDQPQHF
13	TRBV12-3/TRBV12-4	TRBJ2-7	CASSPRQQAEQYF
15	TRBV23-1	TRBJ1-2	CASGLRDRGHYGYTF
15	TRBV15	TRBJ2-5	CATSRERGRQETQYF
16	TRBV3-1/TRBV3-2	TRBJ1-3	CASSPKGTGGFDTIYF
14	TRBV11-2	TRBJ1-1	CASSSGTGWGEAFF
16	TRBV28	TRBJ1-5	CASSYEGRGLNQPQHF
12	TRBV7-9	TRBJ2-1	CASSLVGRFTLF